One and the same sample provided the 6 T cell receptor beta chains below, sequenced in a study of blood T cell repertoires in COVID-19. Assay used: immunoSEQ multiplex PCR; TCRdb lists only in-frame clones, some missing. The data show about 210,000 clones, with about 90% seen just once and about 1.3% held by the top ten. The sequencing sample was made of PBMCs or T cells enriched from blood (not recorded which). These receptors came from a man under 40 who had recovered from COVID-19.

This clone is a singleton in its sample. V and J are TRBV19 and TRBJ1-2; TRBD1 matches 8 bases. Losses at the gene ends were 8 bases for V and 6 bases for J; bases not matched to a gene: 8. CDR3 size: 13 residues. CDR1 is LNHDA and CDR2 is SQIVND in the germline V gene (reference sequence). The CDR3 sequence: CASGQGAFNGYTF. The CDR3 region has the DNA TGTGCCAGTGGGCAGGGGGCGTTCAATGGCTACACCTTC.

The chain recombines TRBV5-4 with TRBJ1-2, with D perhaps TRBD1 (5 bases). Germline CDR1 reads SGHNT; CDR2 reads YYREEE (reference sequence). This CDR3 is built from 11 residues. V was cut by 6 bases and J by 5 bases, with 8 bases left in between. Written as DNA, the CDR3 is TGTGCCAGCAAGGGGCTGTATGGCTACACCTTC. Amino acid sequence: CASKGLYGYTF.

The chain employs TRBV28 and TRBJ1-5; D not certain. Per germline, CDR1 MDHEN and CDR2 SYDVKM. The CDR3 covers 13 residues. The V end lost 2 bases, the J end lost 3 bases, and 5 bases lay between the germline ends. CDR3 region: CASSLQFNQPQHF. In DNA form, the CDR3 reads TGTGCCAGCAGTTTACAATTCAATCAGCCCCAGCATTTT.

The J gene is TRBJ2-7, the V gene TRBV5-1, with 8 bases lining up with TRBD1. After removal of 1 base from V and 5 bases from J, the junction contained 5 bases not matched to a gene. Germline CDR1 and CDR2: SGHRS and YFSETQ. The CDR3 has 14 amino acids. DNA of the CDR3: TGCGCCAGCAGCTTGCGACAGGGGAACGACGAGCAGTACTTC. This sequence encodes CASSLRQGNDEQYF.

This clone was seen only once. V gene TRBV10-3 combines with J gene TRBJ2-5; a weak D match, TRBD2 (5 bases). This CDR3 region has 13 residues. Trimming pared 6 bases from V and 0 bases from J, leaving 8 bases between. Germline V gives CDR1 ENHRY, CDR2 SYGVKD. CDR3 sequence: CAISPGYQETQYF. Here the CDR3 DNA reads TGTGCCATCAGCCCGGGATACCAAGAGACCCAGTACTTC.

This rearrangement joins TRBV19 to TRBJ2-7; TRBD2 agrees at 9 bases. V lost 1 base, J lost 4 bases, and 11 bases stayed unmatched. This CDR3 contains 17 residues. CDR1 and CDR2 from the germline V gene are LNHDA and SQIVND (reference sequence). The CDR3 nucleotides read TGTGCCAGTAGTATAGGAAGCTCGGCTAGCGGGATTTACGAGCAGTACTTC. This sequence encodes CASSIGSSASGIYEQYF.